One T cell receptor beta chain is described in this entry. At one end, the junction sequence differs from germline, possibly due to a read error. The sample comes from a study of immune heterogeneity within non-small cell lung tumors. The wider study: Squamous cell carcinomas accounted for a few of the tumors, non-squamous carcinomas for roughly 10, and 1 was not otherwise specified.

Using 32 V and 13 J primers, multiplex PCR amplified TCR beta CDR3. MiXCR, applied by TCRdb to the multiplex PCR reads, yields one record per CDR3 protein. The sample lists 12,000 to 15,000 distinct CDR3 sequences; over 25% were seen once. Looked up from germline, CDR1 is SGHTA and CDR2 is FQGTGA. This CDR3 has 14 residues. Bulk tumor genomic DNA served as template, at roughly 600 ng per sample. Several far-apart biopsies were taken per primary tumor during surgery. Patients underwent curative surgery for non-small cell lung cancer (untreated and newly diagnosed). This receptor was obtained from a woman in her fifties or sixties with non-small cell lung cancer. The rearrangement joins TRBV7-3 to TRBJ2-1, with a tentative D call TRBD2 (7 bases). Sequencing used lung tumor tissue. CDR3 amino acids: CASSLVGGRDEQSF. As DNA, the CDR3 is TGTGCCAGCAGCTTAGTGGGGGGGCGGGATGAGCAGTCCTTC. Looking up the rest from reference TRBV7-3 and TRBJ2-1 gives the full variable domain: GAGVSQTPSNKVTEKGKYVELRCDPISGHTALYWYRQSLGQGPEFLIYFQGTGAADDSGLPNDRFFAVRPEGSVSTLKIQRTERGDSAVYLCASSLVGGRDEQSFGPGTRLTVL.